This is a list of T cell receptor beta chains from one sample in a study of T-cell reconstitution after alpha-beta-depleted transplantation in children. One entry per CDR3 protein results from TCRdb running MiXCR on the PCR reads. This sample has over 550,000 distinct CDR3 sequences, with about 10% found just once. The specimen was PBMCs from the stem cell graft donor, collected from the stem cell graft. Every receptor here comes from a human donor who donated a stem cell graft to a child with acute myeloid leukemia. Both conserved end residues are part of each CDR3. The D gene is left open where the match is weak. Clone size is not always given. Where it is, it says once, few, many or a class for expanded clones.

>TRBV10-3|few|TRBJ2-1|-
TGTGCCATCAGTCGGGCCGGGAAGGGGGAGCAGTTCTTC
CAISRAGKGEQFF
>TRBV29-1|few|TRBJ2-3|-
TGCAGCCTGTCCCCAGGAGATACGCAGTATTTT
CSLSPGDTQYF
>TRBV5-1|few|TRBJ1-4|TRBD1
TGCGCCAGCAGTACAGGGGGAGCTAATGAAAAACTGTTTTTT
CASSTGGANEKLFF
>TRBV6-2/TRBV6-3|many|TRBJ2-3|-
TGTGCCAGCACCGACAGAGTTGCCACAGATACGCAGTATTTT
CASTDRVATDTQYF
>TRBV6-2/TRBV6-3|few|TRBJ2-2|-
TGTGCCAGCAGTTACTCCCGGTCCCCCGCGAACACCGGGGAGCTGTTTTTT
CASSYSRSPANTGELFF
>TRBV7-6|-|TRBJ2-1|TRBD2
TGTGCCAGCAGCCCAGAAGGAAGGGGAGGGTACAATGAGCAGTTCTTC
CASSPEGRGGYNEQFF
>TRBV12-3/TRBV12-4|many|TRBJ1-1|TRBD1
TGTGCCAGCAGCTACGGACAGGGAGAAGCTTTCTTT
CASSYGQGEAFF
>TRBV29-1|few|TRBJ2-5|TRBD1
TGCAGCGTCGTTGACAGGGGGCGCGGAGAGACCCAGTACTTC
CSVVDRGRGETQYF
>TRBV7-2|few|TRBJ2-5|-
TGTGCCAGCAGCTTACCCCCGTTGATGAACCAGTACTTC
CASSLPPLMNQYF
>TRBV6-5|many|TRBJ1-1|TRBD1
TGTGCCAGCAGTTTCGGACAGGTGAACACTGAAGCTTTCTTT
CASSFGQVNTEAFF
>TRBV20-1|many|TRBJ1-5|-
TGCAGTGCTAGAGATCAAGAACATCAGCCCCAGCATTTT
CSARDQEHQPQHF
>TRBV7-9|-|TRBJ1-1|-
TGTGCCAGCAGCGGATCAGGGGTCACTGAAGCTTTCTTT
CASSGSGVTEAFF
>TRBV6-5|few|TRBJ2-3|TRBD1
TGTGCCAGCAGTTGGACAGGGTCCTTCAGCGGGACAGATACGCAGTATTTT
CASSWTGSFSGTDTQYF
>TRBV20-1|many|TRBJ2-1|-
TGCAGTGGAGAAGGGTCCTACAATGAGCAGTTCTTC
CSGEGSYNEQFF
>TRBV20-1|-|TRBJ2-5|-
TGCAGTGCTGCTTCCGAGACCCAGTACTTC
CSAASETQYF
>TRBV30|few|TRBJ2-1|-
TGTGCCTGGACTGGAAGGGGCAATGAGCAGTTCTTC
CAWTGRGNEQFF
>TRBV28|-|TRBJ1-1|-
TGTGCCAGCCTACGACAGGTCGGAACTGAAGCTTTCTTT
CASLRQVGTEAFF
>TRBV4-3|few|TRBJ1-1|-
TGCGCCAGCAGCCAAGATGGGTCAGGGGCGGAAGCTTTCTTT
CASSQDGSGAEAFF
>TRBV6-2/TRBV6-3|-|TRBJ1-1|-
TGTGCCAGCAGCCAAACCCTGCAGGCTCCCGAAGCTTTCTTT
CASSQTLQAPEAFF
>TRBV7-2|many|TRBJ2-3|-
TGTGCCAGCAGCCCCCGAGTGGGTCTCGGAGATACGCAGTATTTT
CASSPRVGLGDTQYF
>TRBV6-2/TRBV6-3|-|TRBJ2-7|-
TGTGCCAGCAGTCGGGACTTCGAGCAGTACTTC
CASSRDFEQYF
>TRBV5-1|-|TRBJ1-5|TRBD1
TGCGCCAGCAGCTTAGACAGGGTGGAACAGCCCCAGCATTTT
CASSLDRVEQPQHF
>TRBV20-1|few|TRBJ2-3|-
TGCAGTGCTAGAGATCCCCTCCGTGGCGGAGAGGGTACGCAGTATTTT
CSARDPLRGGEGTQYF
>TRBV7-9|many|TRBJ2-5|-
TGTGCCAGCAGCTTTGGTGGGGGAAGTGAGACCCAGTACTTC
CASSFGGGSETQYF
>TRBV3-1|-|TRBJ1-1|-
TGTGCCAGCAGCCAGGGGTCAGTTATCACTGAAGCTTTCTTT
CASSQGSVITEAFF
>TRBV5-1|many|TRBJ1-1|-
TGCGCCAGCAGCTTGTTACAGAAAAACGCTGAAGCTTTCTTT
CASSLLQKNAEAFF
>TRBV4-2|-|TRBJ1-2|TRBD1
TGTGCCAGCAGCCAACGACAGGGCCTCTATGGCTACACCTTC
CASSQRQGLYGYTF
>TRBV3-1|many|TRBJ2-4|-
TGTGCCAGCTCCAGGGCCAAAAACATTCAGTACTTC
CASSRAKNIQYF
>TRBV7-3|many|TRBJ2-2|TRBD2
TGTGCCAGCACCACTAGCGGGTACACCGGGGAGCTGTTTTTT
CASTTSGYTGELFF
>TRBV29-1|many|TRBJ2-7|-
TGCAGCGTTGAACTAGGGAGATACGAGCAGTACTTC
CSVELGRYEQYF
>TRBV29-1|-|TRBJ1-2|-
TGCAGCGTTCCCCGGGACTATGGCTACACCTTC
CSVPRDYGYTF
>TRBV20-1|few|TRBJ1-1|TRBD1
TGCAGTGCCAGTAGACAGGGAGGGAACACTGAAGCTTTCTTT
CSASRQGGNTEAFF
>TRBV28|-|TRBJ2-7|TRBD1
TGTGCCAGCAGCTCCATTGACAGACAGGGGTTCGACGAGCAGTACTTC
CASSSIDRQGFDEQYF
>TRBV12-3/TRBV12-4|-|TRBJ2-1|-
TGTGCCAGCAGTCCCCCGATTGGTGAGCAGTTCTTC
CASSPPIGEQFF
>TRBV7-6|few|TRBJ1-6|-
TGTGCCAGCAGCCAGGGGCCGCCGAGCTCCTATAATTCACCCCTCCACTTT
CASSQGPPSSYNSPLHF
>TRBV12-3/TRBV12-4|many|TRBJ2-1|TRBD2
TGTGCCAGCAGCCCAGGGACTACCTACAATGAGCAGTTCTTC
CASSPGTTYNEQFF
>TRBV11-2|-|TRBJ2-5|-
TGTGCCAGCAGCTTAATACAGACCCAGTACTTC
CASSLIQTQYF
>TRBV20-1|many|TRBJ2-5|-
TGCAGTGCTAGAGGGGCAGGGGTTAACTCAGAGACCCAGTACTTC
CSARGAGVNSETQYF
>TRBV2|few|TRBJ1-5|-
TGTGCCAGTGCCTACCTTGAGAGCAATCAGCCCCAGCATTTT
CASAYLESNQPQHF
>TRBV28|many|TRBJ2-1|TRBD2
TGTGCCAGCATCCGACAGGGACTAGCGGGAGACCATGAGCAGTTCTTC
CASIRQGLAGDHEQFF
>TRBV24-1|few|TRBJ2-1|TRBD1
TGTGCCACCAGTGACCTCGGGACAGGGACCTACAATGAGCAGTTCTTC
CATSDLGTGTYNEQFF
>TRBV20-1|-|TRBJ2-4|-
TGCAGCGTTTCGGGGGTCAAAAACATTCAGTACTTC
CSVSGVKNIQYF
>TRBV15|few|TRBJ2-3|TRBD2
TGTGCCACCAGCAGGGAAAGGAGCGGGGTAGGAGATACGCAGTATTTT
CATSRERSGVGDTQYF
>TRBV20-1|many|TRBJ1-4|-
TGCAGTGCTCCTCGGACAAAGACTAATGAAAAACTGTTTTTT
CSAPRTKTNEKLFF
>TRBV11-2|-|TRBJ2-2|-
TGTGCCAGCAGCGCCGGACCAGGGTGGAGAACCGGGGAGCTGTTTTTT
CASSAGPGWRTGELFF
>TRBV25-1|few|TRBJ2-1|TRBD2
TGTGCCAGCAGTCCGCCGGGACTAGCCATCAATGAGCAGTTCTTC
CASSPPGLAINEQFF
>TRBV20-1|many|TRBJ1-1|-
TGCAGTGCCGCGGATGGGTTCACTGAAGCTTTCTTT
CSAADGFTEAFF
>TRBV18|many|TRBJ2-7|-
TGTGCCAGCAGTCCGGGCTCCTACGAGCAGTACTTC
CASSPGSYEQYF
>TRBV12-3/TRBV12-4|-|TRBJ1-1|-
TGTGCCAGCAGTTTCCGTCGCGGGGGGCTCACTGAAGCTTTCTTT
CASSFRRGGLTEAFF
>TRBV6-1|many|TRBJ2-3|TRBD1
TGTGCCAGCAGTCAACGGGACAGGGGGAAGTCAGATACGCAGTATTTT
CASSQRDRGKSDTQYF
>TRBV10-3|few|TRBJ2-7|TRBD1
TGTGCCATCAGTACCGGACAGGGTAGCTCCTACGAGCAGTACTTC
CAISTGQGSSYEQYF
>TRBV6-2/TRBV6-3|-|TRBJ2-5|TRBD2
TGTGCCAGCAGGGCTAGCGGGAGGTCTGTTAGGGAGACCCAGTACTTC
CASRASGRSVRETQYF
>TRBV20-1|-|TRBJ2-1|TRBD2
TGCAGTGCTAGCTTTCTAGCGGGCCAAAGCTCCTACAATGAGCAGTTCTTC
CSASFLAGQSSYNEQFF
>TRBV20-1|-|TRBJ1-1|-
TGCAGTGCTAGAGATACCCCTCGGGGCACTGAAGCTTTCTTT
CSARDTPRGTEAFF